Listed below are T cell receptor beta chains from one sample, sequenced in a study of Ad26.COV2.S vaccination and SARS-CoV-2 variants. The data were produced by immunoSEQ multiplex PCR, yet TCRdb's version contains in-frame clones alone and is incomplete. The sample lists about 680,000 clones, 80% to 90% occurring once. This specimen consisted of peripheral blood, obtained in a trial of Ad26.COV2.S vaccine versus placebo. These receptor sequences come from a person between 18 and 65 years old who received the Ad26.COV2.S COVID-19 vaccine or a placebo. Both conserved end residues are part of each CDR3. Each record gives: J gene, D gene, V gene, clone size, CDR3 DNA, CDR3 protein. A D gene is named only where the DNA matches it firmly. Clone size is not always given. Where it is, it says once, few, many or a class for expanded clones.

>TRBJ1-4|-|TRBV7-2|-
TGTGCCAGCACCCCGGGGGGATCTAATGAAAAACTGTTTTTT
CASTPGGSNEKLFF
>TRBJ2-1|TRBD2|TRBV6-5|-
TGTGCCAGCGGGGACGGACTAGTAAATGAGCAGTTCTTC
CASGDGLVNEQFF
>TRBJ2-2|-|TRBV7-2|-
TGTGCCAGCAGCACCCGGCCGGGGACCGGGGAGCTGTTTTTT
CASSTRPGTGELFF
>TRBJ1-2|-|TRBV5-1|-
TGCGCCAGCAGCTTGGACACAGCGCACTATGGCTACACCTTC
CASSLDTAHYGYTF
>TRBJ2-7|-|TRBV11-2|-
TGTGCCAGCAGCTTAGGCTCTGTCCGATCCTACGAGCAGTACTTC
CASSLGSVRSYEQYF
>TRBJ2-1|TRBD2|TRBV10-2|once
TGCGCCAGCAAGCTAGCGGGAGGCGGTGATGAGCAGTTCTTC
CASKLAGGGDEQFF
>TRBJ2-3|TRBD1|TRBV6-1|-
TGTGCCAGCAGTGCCAGGGACAGGGGGGCATTGGATACGCAGTATTTT
CASSARDRGALDTQYF
>TRBJ2-1|TRBD2|TRBV3-1/TRBV3-2|-
TGTGCCAGCAGCCAAGGGAGAGCGGGGTACAATGAGCAGTTCTTC
CASSQGRAGYNEQFF
>TRBJ2-7|-|TRBV7-2|-
TGTGCCAGCAGCGTCAACGACGGCTACGAGCAGTACTTC
CASSVNDGYEQYF
>TRBJ1-6|-|TRBV5-6|-
TGTGCCAGCAGCTTGTGGTTCTATAATTCACCCCTCCACTTT
CASSLWFYNSPLHF
>TRBJ2-1|-|TRBV11-3|-
TGTGCCAGCAGCTTAGATGGCGGGGTTTACAATGAGCAGTTCTTC
CASSLDGGVYNEQFF
>TRBJ2-2|-|TRBV18|-
TGTGCCAGCTCATATATTACCGGGAGTAACACCGGGGAGCTGTTTTTT
CASSYITGSNTGELFF
>TRBJ2-7|-|TRBV6-1|-
TGTGCCAGCAGTGAATTTCAATACGAGCAGTACTTC
CASSEFQYEQYF
>TRBJ1-1|-|TRBV7-3|-
TGTGCCAGCAGCCCCTCGGAGATCCGTGGGGTGAACACTGAAGCTTTCTTT
CASSPSEIRGVNTEAFF
>TRBJ2-1|TRBD2|TRBV5-4|-
TGTGCCAGCAGCTTGAGTGCAAGCGGGGGCTACAATGAGCAGTTCTTC
CASSLSASGGYNEQFF
>TRBJ2-7|-|TRBV5-4|-
TGTGCCAGCAGTTTACCGGGGTTCGACGAGCAGTACTTC
CASSLPGFDEQYF
>TRBJ2-3|TRBD2|TRBV30|-
TGTGCCTGGAGTGGTCGGGGGGAGACAGATACGCAGTATTTT
CAWSGRGETDTQYF
>TRBJ2-5|-|TRBV27|-
TGTGCCAGCAGACCAAACTCCATCGGGACCCAGTACTTC
CASRPNSIGTQYF
>TRBJ2-2|-|TRBV18|-
TGTGCCAGCTCACCTAGAGCCGCGAACACCGGGGAGCTGTTTTTT
CASSPRAANTGELFF
>TRBJ1-2|-|TRBV7-9|-
TGTGCCAGCAGTACCGCAGGATTCGGGACTCATGGCTACACCTTC
CASSTAGFGTHGYTF
>TRBJ1-1|-|TRBV19|-
TGTGCCAGTAGTGACAGCCTGAACACTGAAGCTTTCTTT
CASSDSLNTEAFF
>TRBJ1-1|-|TRBV5-1|-
TGCGCCAGCAGCTTGGAGTTGAACACTGAAGCTTTCTTT
CASSLELNTEAFF
>TRBJ1-1|-|TRBV5-1|-
TGCGCCAGCAGCTTGGTACAGGGTGCCACTGAAGCTTTCTTT
CASSLVQGATEAFF
>TRBJ1-1|-|TRBV29-1|-
TGCAGCGTTGTCACCACAGGCGAAGCTTTCTTT
CSVVTTGEAFF
>TRBJ2-7|-|TRBV6-2/TRBV6-3|-
TGTGCCAGCAGTTACAACGACGTTTCCTACGAGCAGTACTTC
CASSYNDVSYEQYF
>TRBJ2-5|TRBD2|TRBV9|once
TGTGCCAGCAGCTATGGACTAGCGGGAGGGCCTGGGCAAGAGACCCAGTACTTC
CASSYGLAGGPGQETQYF
>TRBJ1-2|TRBD1|TRBV9|-
TGTGCCAGCAGCCCCCGTCCCGGGACAGGGAACTATGGCTACACCTTC
CASSPRPGTGNYGYTF
>TRBJ1-3|-|TRBV7-9|-
TGTGCCAGCAGCTCAGGACAGATTCCTTCGGACACCATATATTTT
CASSSGQIPSDTIYF
>TRBJ1-3|-|TRBV5-3|-
TGTGCCAGAAGCTTATGGGGGGCTCCAATAATTGGAAACACCATATATTTT
CARSLWGAPIIGNTIYF
>TRBJ2-3|-|TRBV18|-
TGTGCCAGCTCACAGGGGAAGGATACGCAGTATTTT
CASSQGKDTQYF
>TRBJ2-7|TRBD2|TRBV19|-
TGTGCCACCGCCACTAGCGGGAGTTTCAGCGAGCAGTACTTC
CATATSGSFSEQYF
>TRBJ1-3|-|TRBV29-1|-
TGCAGCGTTGACGTGCTCTCTGGAAACACCATATATTTT
CSVDVLSGNTIYF
>TRBJ2-5|TRBD2|TRBV2|many
TGTGCCAGCAGTAGGACTAGCGGCCAAGAGACCCAGTACTTC
CASSRTSGQETQYF
>TRBJ2-1|-|TRBV3-1/TRBV3-2|-
TGTGCCAGCAGCCAAGGGATTGAGCAGTTCTTC
CASSQGIEQFF
>TRBJ2-1|-|TRBV6-5|-
TGTGCCAGCCGACAGTTCCCCTACAATGAGCAGTTCTTC
CASRQFPYNEQFF
>TRBJ2-2|-|TRBV7-8|-
TGTGCCAGCAGCTTAGCTAACAGGGCCAACACCGGGGAGCTGTTTTTT
CASSLANRANTGELFF
>TRBJ1-4|TRBD1|TRBV27|-
TGTGCCAGCCGACAGGGGGCTGTCGATGAAAAACTGTTTTTT
CASRQGAVDEKLFF
>TRBJ2-7|-|TRBV21-1|-
TGTGCCAGCAGCAAGGGTACGGGGGCCGCCTACGAGCAGTACTTC
CASSKGTGAAYEQYF
>TRBJ2-2|TRBD1|TRBV6-5|-
TGTGCCAGCAGAGGACAGGGGGCTGCCGGGGAGCTGTTTTTT
CASRGQGAAGELFF
>TRBJ1-5|TRBD1|TRBV27|-
TGTGCCAGCAGACTCCGAGGGGGCCATAGCAATCAGCCCCAGCATTTT
CASRLRGGHSNQPQHF
>TRBJ2-1|TRBD2|TRBV19|-
TGTGCCAGTACGGGGGGGTTCTACAATGAGCAGTTCTTC
CASTGGFYNEQFF